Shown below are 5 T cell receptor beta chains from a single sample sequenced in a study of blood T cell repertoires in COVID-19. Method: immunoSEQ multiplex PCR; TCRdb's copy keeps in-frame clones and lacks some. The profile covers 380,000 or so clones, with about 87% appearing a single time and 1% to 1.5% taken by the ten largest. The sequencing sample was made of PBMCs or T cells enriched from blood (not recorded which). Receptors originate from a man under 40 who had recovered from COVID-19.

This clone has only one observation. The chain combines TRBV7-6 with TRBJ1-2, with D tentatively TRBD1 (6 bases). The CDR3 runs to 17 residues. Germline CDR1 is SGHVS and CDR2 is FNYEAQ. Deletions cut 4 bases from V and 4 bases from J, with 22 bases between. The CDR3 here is CASSSDVGAGAIYGYTF. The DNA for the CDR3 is TGTGCCAGCAGCTCAGATGTGGGGGCAGGGGCCATCTATGGCTACACCTTC. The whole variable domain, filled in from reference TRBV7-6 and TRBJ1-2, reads GAGVSQSPRYKVTKRGQDVALRCDPISGHVSLYWYRQALGQGPEFLTYFNYEAQQDKSGLPNDRFSAERPEGSISTLTIQRTEQRDSAMYRCASSSDVGAGAIYGYTFGSGTRLTVV.

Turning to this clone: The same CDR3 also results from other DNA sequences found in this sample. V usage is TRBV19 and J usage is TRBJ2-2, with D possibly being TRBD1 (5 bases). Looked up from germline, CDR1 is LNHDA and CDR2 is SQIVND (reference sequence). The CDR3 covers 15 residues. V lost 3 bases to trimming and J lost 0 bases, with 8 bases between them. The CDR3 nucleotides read TGTGCCAGTAGTATTCAGGGCTCGAACACCGGGGAGCTGTTTTTT. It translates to CASSIQGSNTGELFF.

CDR3 sequence: CASSLEEGFGPNTIYF. CDR3 DNA: TGTGCCAGCAGTCTGGAGGAAGGCTTCGGCCCAAACACCATATATTTT. The chain couples TRBV25-1 to TRBJ1-3; no reliable D call. The germline gives CDR1 MGHDK, CDR2 SYGVNS. Trimming pared 5 bases from V and 6 bases from J, leaving 20 bases between. The CDR3 runs to 16 residues.

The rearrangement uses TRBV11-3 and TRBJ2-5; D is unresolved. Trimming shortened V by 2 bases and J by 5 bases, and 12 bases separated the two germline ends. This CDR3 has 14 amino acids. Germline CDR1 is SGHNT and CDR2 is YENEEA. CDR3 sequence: CASSLHGEVETQYF. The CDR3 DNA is TGTGCCAGCAGCTTACACGGTGAGGTTGAGACCCAGTACTTC.

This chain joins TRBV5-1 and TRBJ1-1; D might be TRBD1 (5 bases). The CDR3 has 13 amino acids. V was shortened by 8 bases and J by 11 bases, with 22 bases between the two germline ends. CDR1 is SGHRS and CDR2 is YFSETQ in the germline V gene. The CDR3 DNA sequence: TGCGCCAGTTCAGACTTACGATCGGACATTGCTTTCTTT. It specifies CASSDLRSDIAFF.